These 25 T cell receptor beta chains were all obtained from the same sample, sequenced in a study of cytomegalovirus exposure and HLA in healthy donors. 13 Jbeta primers and 60 Vbeta primers were used for the PCR. TCRdb keeps only in-frame clones here, not all; method: immunoSEQ multiplex PCR. This sample carries about 120,000 clones, 80% of them seen once, and the ten largest clones take approximately 8.8%. The sample taken for sequencing was PBMCs. The source is a female donor in good health and CMV-seropositive.

This clone appeared a few times. The CDR3 sequence is CASSVTGGHQPQHF. CDR3 nucleotide sequence: TGTGCCAGCAGCGTAACGGGAGGTCATCAGCCCCAGCATTTT. The chain uses TRBV9 and TRBJ1-5; D is unresolved. The CDR3 consists of 14 residues. V lost 1 base and J lost 5, with 10 bases in between. CDR1 and CDR2 (germline): SGDLS, YYNGEE.

This rearrangement joins TRBV27 to TRBJ2-3; 9 bases match TRBD1. V trimming: 3 bases; J trimming: 0 bases; junction bases outside the gene matches: 7. Germline-derived CDR1 and CDR2 are MNHEY and SMNVEV (reference sequence). The CDR3 is 17 amino acids. The CDR3, as DNA: TGTGCCAGCAGTTTTTGGGGACAGGGAGGGAGCACAGATACGCAGTATTTT. Translated, it gives CASSFWGQGGSTDTQYF.

V is TRBV6-5 and J is TRBJ1-1, with 10 positions matching TRBD1. V lost 8 bases and J lost 5; bases outside the gene matches: 11. From germline, CDR1 is MNHEY and CDR2 SVGAGI. The CDR3 is 15 amino acids. The DNA of the CDR3 is TGTGCCAGCGGTCCCCGGACAGGGGGTAGAACTGAAGCTTTCTTT. Translation: CASGPRTGGRTEAFF.

This chain's CDR3 is CASSQGVGLRGRLGTEAFF. CDR3 in DNA: TGCGCCAGCAGCCAAGGCGTAGGTCTCAGGGGAAGGTTGGGCACTGAAGCTTTCTTT. J is TRBJ1-1 and V is TRBV4-1; D perhaps matches TRBD1 (6 bases). Germline CDR1 is MGHRA and CDR2 is YSYEKL. This CDR3 region has 19 residues. Trimming took 1 base from V and 4 from J, leaving 25 bases between them.

The chain recombines TRBV18 with TRBJ2-7; 7 bases line up with TRBD1. The V and J ends lost 6 bases and 1 base, in that order; junction bases with no gene match: 3. The CDR3 extends over 13 amino acids. The germline gives CDR1 KGHSH, CDR2 LQKENI. The CDR3 DNA reads as TGTGCCAGCTCCAGGGACAGTTCCTACGAGCAGTACTTC. It yields the protein CASSRDSSYEQYF.

V is TRBV7-2 and J is TRBJ2-7, with TRBD1 as a possible D gene (6 bases). Looked up from germline, CDR1 is SGHTA and CDR2 is FQGNSA. V was shortened by 5 bases and J by 2 bases, with 13 bases between the two germline ends. The CDR3 runs 14 residues. In nucleotides, the CDR3 is TGTGCCAGCAGCCTCGGACAGAAACCCTACGAGCAGTACTTC. Protein product: CASSLGQKPYEQYF.

The chain joins TRBV5-1 to TRBJ1-1, with a possible D match to TRBD1 (5 bases). The CDR3 totals 13 residues. V lost 0 bases and J 2 bases, leaving 5 bases between the germline ends. From germline, CDR1 is SGHRS and CDR2 YFSETQ. The CDR3: CASSLGGNTEAFF. The CDR3 DNA is TGCGCCAGCAGCTTGGGGGGCAACACTGAAGCTTTCTTT.

The chain has TRBV2 and TRBJ1-5; D unclear. Germline V gene data show CDR1 as SNHLY and CDR2 as FYNNEI. The V end lost 6 bases, the J end lost 2 bases, and 11 bases lay between the germline ends. The CDR3 is made up of 14 amino acids. The CDR3 sequence is CASRTREGNQPQHF. The CDR3 nucleotides read TGTGCCAGCAGGACAAGGGAGGGCAATCAGCCCCAGCATTTT. Drawing the rest from reference TRBV2 and TRBJ1-5, the complete variable domain is EPEVTQTPSHQVTQMGQEVILRCVPISNHLYFYWYRQILGQKVEFLVSFYNNEISEKSEIFDDQFSVERPDGSNFTLKIRSTKLEDSAMYFCASRTREGNQPQHFGDGTRLSIL.

The V gene is TRBV6-1, the J gene TRBJ2-7; a weak D match, TRBD2 (6 bases). Germline V gives CDR1 MNHNS, CDR2 SASEGT. The CDR3 is 16 amino acids. The V gene lost 7 bases and the J gene lost 4 bases, with 23 bases spanning the gap. CDR3 sequence reads: CASIDTGRGEGYEQYF. CDR3 sequence (DNA): TGTGCCAGCATTGATACCGGGAGAGGCGAGGGTTACGAGCAGTACTTC.

V usage is TRBV19 and J usage is TRBJ2-2; 9 positions match TRBD1. V trimming: 4 bases; J trimming: 7 bases; junction bases outside the gene matches: 7. Germline CDR1 is LNHDA and CDR2 is SQIVND (reference sequence). The CDR3 extends over 15 amino acids. CDR3 DNA sequence: TGTGCCAGTAGTACAACAGGGGGCTGGCACGGGGAGCTGTTTTTT. Amino acids: CASSTTGGWHGELFF.

The chain has TRBV19 and TRBJ2-2, with a weak D call TRBD1 (5 bases). This CDR3 contains 14 residues. Germline CDR1 reads LNHDA; CDR2 reads SQIVND (reference sequence). V was cut by 4 bases and J by 4 bases, with 10 bases left in between. The CDR3 is CASSKAGSTGELFF. DNA for the CDR3: TGTGCCAGTAGTAAAGCAGGGTCCACCGGGGAGCTGTTTTTT. The variable domain in full, with the rest retrieved from reference TRBV19 and TRBJ2-2, is DGGITQSPKYLFRKEGQNVTLSCEQNLNHDAMYWYRQDPGQGLRLIYYSQIVNDFQKGDIAEGYSVSREKKESFPLTVTSAQKNPTAFYLCASSKAGSTGELFFGEGSRLTVL.

This chain uses TRBV2 with TRBJ1-2; D not certain. CDR1 is SNHLY, CDR2 FYNNEI, per germline. The CDR3 length is 11 residues. V was pared by 7 bases and J by 2 bases, with 5 bases between. The DNA for the CDR3 is TGTGCCAGCACCCAGAACTATGGCTACACCTTC. Amino acid sequence: CASTQNYGYTF.

This clone was picked up one time. The chain links TRBV30 to TRBJ1-6; D is perhaps TRBD1 (5 bases). V lost 4 bases, J lost 7 bases, and 14 bases lay in between. CDR3 length equals 14 residues. Germline CDR1 is GTSNPN and CDR2 is SVGIG (reference sequence). The CDR3 reads CAWTPGGFNSPLHF. CDR3 in DNA: TGTGCCTGGACTCCGGGGGGATTCAATTCACCCCTCCACTTT.

The V and J genes are TRBV6-6 and TRBJ1-5; 8 bases map to TRBD1. V shed 6 bases, J shed 4 bases, and the junction held 11 bases outside the gene matches. CDR1 and CDR2 (germline): MNHNY, SVGAGI (reference sequence). The CDR3 has 16 amino acids. This chain's CDR3 is CASSSPHRGLNQPQHF. CDR3 coding DNA: TGTGCCAGCAGCTCTCCCCACAGGGGGTTAAATCAGCCCCAGCATTTT.

The chain links TRBV6-1 to TRBJ1-5, with no clear D. The ends were cut back, 2 bases at V and 0 bases at J, with 17 bases in the middle. Germline V gives CDR1 MNHNS, CDR2 SASEGT. The CDR3 is made up of 18 amino acids. The CDR3 DNA follows: TGTGCCAGCAGTGAAAGGCGGGGAGAAGCCTATAGCAATCAGCCCCAGCATTTT. Protein sequence: CASSERRGEAYSNQPQHF.

The CDR3 is CASSSSLDTYGYTF. The CDR3 DNA sequence: TGTGCCAGCAGTTCCTCGTTGGACACGTATGGCTACACCTTC. This chain uses TRBV27 with TRBJ1-2; possible D gene TRBD1, 5 bases. Per germline, CDR1 MNHEY and CDR2 SMNVEV (reference sequence). CDR3 length: 14 amino acids. The V and J ends lost 4 bases and 5 bases respectively, with 14 bases between them.

This clone has just a few counts. V usage is TRBV9 and J usage is TRBJ2-7, with 7 bases aligning to TRBD1. Trimming at V came to 0 bases and at J to 0 bases, leaving 0 bases not matched to a gene. This CDR3 is 14 amino acids long. Germline CDR1 and CDR2: SGDLS and YYNGEE. The CDR3 region has the DNA TGTGCCAGCAGCGTAGGGGACAGCTCCTACGAGCAGTACTTC. This encodes CASSVGDSSYEQYF.

The chain uses TRBV14 and TRBJ1-4; D is uncertain. Germline CDR1 SGHDN, CDR2 FVKESK. This CDR3 is built from 14 residues. Trimming shortened V by 1 base and J by 4 bases, and 7 bases separated the two germline ends. Written as DNA, the CDR3 is TGTGCCAGCAGCCAAGCGGGAATTAATGAAAAACTGTTTTTT. Translating gives CASSQAGINEKLFF. Variable domain in full (rest from reference TRBV14 and TRBJ1-4): EAGVTQFPSHSVIEKGQTVTLRCDPISGHDNLYWYRRVMGKEIKFLLHFVKESKQDESGMPNNRFLAERTGGTYSTLKVQPAELEDSGVYFCASSQAGINEKLFFGSGTQLSVL.

The V and J genes are TRBV21-1 and TRBJ2-5; TRBD1 is taken as the D call from the table, unchecked against the DNA. TRBV21-1 is given as a pseudogene. This CDR3 spans 14 amino acids. The CDR3 DNA reads as TGTGCCAGCAGCAAGAAGACAGGGGTGGGGACCCAGTACTTC. It translates to CASSKKTGVGTQYF.

V is TRBV7-9 and J is TRBJ2-6; 9 bases fit TRBD1. The V segment lost 8 bases and the J segment 0 bases; nucleotides outside the gene matches: 14. CDR3 size: 19 residues. Germline-derived CDR1 and CDR2 are SEHNR and FQNEAQ (reference sequence). The CDR3 nucleotides read TGTGCCAGCCCCGACGAACAGGGGGCGAGGTTCTCTGGGGCCAACGTCCTGACTTTC. Its protein product is CASPDEQGARFSGANVLTF.

This chain links TRBV29-1 with TRBJ2-3, with D unclear. The ends were cut back, 4 bases at V and 0 bases at J, with 11 bases in the middle. Germline-derived CDR1 and CDR2 are SQVTM and ANQGSEA. CDR3 length: 14 residues. Here the CDR3 DNA reads TGCAGCGTTGCTCCTAGTACTAGCACAGATACGCAGTATTTT. Protein sequence: CSVAPSTSTDTQYF.

The chain links TRBV27 to TRBJ1-6, with D possibly TRBD1 on 5 matching bases. The V gene lost 6 bases and the J gene lost 0 bases, with 12 bases spanning the gap. The CDR3 contains 16 residues. In germline, CDR1 is MNHEY, CDR2 SMNVEV (reference sequence). The CDR3 DNA is TGTGCCAGCAGAATGCAGGGCAGCTCCTATAATTCACCCCTCCACTTT. As protein: CASRMQGSSYNSPLHF.

The chain links TRBV27 to TRBJ2-7; D is perhaps TRBD1 (6 bases). CDR3 size: 14 residues. V lost 3 bases and J 2 bases, leaving 11 bases between the germline ends. Germline V lookup: CDR1 MNHEY, CDR2 SMNVEV (reference sequence). The CDR3 is CASSLAGDTYEQYF. The CDR3 nucleotides read TGTGCCAGCAGTTTGGCCGGGGACACCTACGAGCAGTACTTC.

The chain recombines TRBV18 with TRBJ1-3; D gene ambiguous. Per the germline V gene, CDR1 is KGHSH and CDR2 is LQKENI. V lost 6 bases and J lost 0, with 15 bases in between. This CDR3 has 16 residues. For the CDR3, the DNA is TGTGCCAGCTCCAAGGAGTCCGGCTCCTCTGGAAACACCATATATTTT. Protein product: CASSKESGSSGNTIYF.

V usage is TRBV7-3 and J usage is TRBJ2-5, with a weak D call TRBD1 (6 bases). Germline V gives CDR1 SGHTA, CDR2 FQGTGA. This CDR3 spans 13 amino acids. Trimming removed 5 bases at V and 5 bases at J, with 12 bases between. In DNA, the CDR3 is TGTGCCAGCAGCCCACAGGGACGGGAGACCCAGTACTTC. Translated: CASSPQGRETQYF.